Listed here are 15 T cell receptor beta chains from one sample, sequenced in a study of CD8 T cells in ankylosing spondylitis. TCRdb reanalysed the 5' RACE reads using MiXCR and keeps one entry per CDR3 protein. The data hold approximately 130,000 distinct CDR3 sequences, with approximately 9.9% observed a single time. Sequencing was done on a sample of blood, either unsorted or a sorted T cell fraction (not recorded which). These receptor sequences come from a male donor with ankylosing spondylitis or in good health (not recorded which).

Concerning this clonotype: A much larger clone lies one base from this, so it may be a read error. This sequence joins TRBV20-1 and TRBJ2-7, with D perhaps TRBD1 (5 bases). The CDR3 runs 13 residues. The germline gives CDR1 DFQATT, CDR2 SNEGSKA (reference sequence). Deletions cut 2 bases from V and 6 bases from J, with 14 bases between. CDR3 sequence (DNA): TGCAGTGCTAGAAGGGGTAGGGTCCGCGAGCAGTACTTC. This codes for CSARRGRVREQYF.

This clonotype was seen at least ten times. CDR3 nucleotides: TGTGCCACCAGCCCACGTCCTGGAAACACCATATATTTT. This sequence encodes CATSPRPGNTIYF. The rearrangement joins TRBV15 to TRBJ1-3; D unclear. Germline-derived CDR1 and CDR2 are LNHNV and YYDKDF (reference sequence). Trimming took off 5 bases at V and 2 bases at J, with 7 bases between the two ends. The CDR3 has 13 amino acids.

This clonotype was seen ten or more times. This chain uses TRBV4-3 with TRBJ2-7; a weak D match, TRBD2 (6 bases). The CDR3 has 15 residues. Trimming took 4 bases from V and 4 from J, leaving 17 bases between them. In germline, CDR1 is LGHNA, CDR2 YSLEER. The CDR3 sequence: CASSPAAGSGYEQYF. DNA for the CDR3: TGCGCCAGCAGCCCCGCGGCGGGGAGCGGGTACGAGCAGTACTTC.

This clonotype was observed a handful of times. The chain carries TRBV7-2 and TRBJ2-1; 15 bases are shared with TRBD2. V lost 5 bases, J lost 10 bases, and 9 bases stayed unmatched. From germline, CDR1 is SGHTA and CDR2 FQGNSA. This CDR3 is 16 amino acids long. This CDR3 is CASSARTSGRGGEQFF. In DNA form, the CDR3 reads TGTGCCAGCAGCGCAAGGACTAGCGGGAGGGGGGGGGAGCAGTTCTTC.

This clonotype was counted many times. V gene TRBV15 combines with J gene TRBJ2-1; no clear D. Trimming left V 1 base short and J 4 bases short, with 14 bases between. Germline loops: CDR1 LNHNV, CDR2 YYDKDF (reference sequence). The CDR3 loop spans 16 amino acids. CDR3 coding DNA: TGTGCCACCAGCAGAGCACTCTCGGGCAGTTACAATGAGCAGTTCTTC. Its translation: CATSRALSGSYNEQFF.

This clonotype turned up a few times. The V gene is TRBV7-2, the J gene TRBJ2-3; no reliable D call. Germline CDR1 SGHTA, CDR2 FQGNSA. This CDR3 region has 11 residues. V lost 5 bases to trimming and J lost 6 bases, with 6 bases between them. The CDR3 nucleotides read TGTGCCAGCAGCCCGTGGGATACGCAGTATTTT. This codes for CASSPWDTQYF.

This clonotype appeared many times. The rearrangement uses TRBV9 and TRBJ2-6; TRBD1 aligns across 7 bases. From germline, CDR1 is SGDLS and CDR2 YYNGEE. V shed 4 bases and J 0 bases; nucleotides not matched to a gene: 13. The CDR3 length is 19 residues. CDR3 in amino acids: CASSKSPGQKNSGANVLTF. CDR3 in DNA: TGTGCCAGCAGCAAGTCGCCGGGACAGAAAAACTCTGGGGCCAACGTCCTGACTTTC.

In the case of this clonotype: Given a much more abundant clone one base away, this may be a read error. The genes are TRBV3-1 and TRBJ2-1; 9 positions agree with TRBD2. Losses at the gene ends were 1 base for V and 9 bases for J; bases not matched to a gene: 4. Germline values: CDR1 LGHDT, CDR2 YNNKEL (reference sequence). The CDR3 has 14 amino acids. Here the CDR3 reads CASSQGGGGSEQFF. For the CDR3, the DNA is TGTGCCAGCAGCCAAGGCGGGGGGGGGAGTGAGCAGTTCTTC.

This clonotype has at least ten counts. The chain employs TRBV7-2 and TRBJ2-7, with TRBD2 as a possible D gene (5 bases). CDR1 is SGHTA and CDR2 is FQGNSA in the germline V gene. This CDR3 is 16 amino acids long. V shed 5 bases and J shed 1 base, with 18 bases lying between them. The CDR3 sequence is CASSRSRGIGSYEQYF. The CDR3 DNA reads TGTGCCAGCAGCCGGTCGAGAGGGATAGGGTCCTACGAGCAGTACTTC.

The sample holds many counts of this clonotype. The chain joins TRBV7-2 to TRBJ2-7; TRBD2 matches at 8 bases. The J segment lost 3 bases and the V segment lost 2 bases, leaving 6 bases of the junction unmatched. The CDR3 contains 15 residues. Germline V gives CDR1 SGHTA, CDR2 FQGNSA. The CDR3 nucleotides read TGTGCCAGCAGCTTAATGACGGGAGGGGGCTACGAGCAGTACTTC. Residues: CASSLMTGGGYEQYF.

This clonotype was observed many times. This chain links TRBV7-3 with TRBJ2-1; D is tentatively TRBD1 or TRBD2 (5 bases each). CDR3 size: 13 residues. Trimming took off 4 bases at V and 5 bases at J, with 9 bases between the two ends. Germline CDR1 reads SGHTA; CDR2 reads FQGTGA. CDR3 sequence reads: CASSSGPNNEQFF. The CDR3 coding sequence is TGTGCCAGCAGCTCGGGACCCAACAATGAGCAGTTCTTC.

This clonotype was detected many times. The chain is built from TRBV6-5 and TRBJ2-1; tentatively, D is TRBD2 (6 bases). There are 14 residues in the CDR3. Germline-derived CDR1 and CDR2 are MNHEY and SVGAGI. Between the trimmed V and J ends, which lost 4 bases and 7 bases, there was a span of 14 bases. CDR3 residues: CASSFYGGRNEQFF. The CDR3 region has the DNA TGTGCCAGCAGTTTCTACGGGGGTAGAAATGAGCAGTTCTTC.

The table lists this clonotype with many counts. V is TRBV4-3 and J is TRBJ2-5; 8 bases map to TRBD1. From germline, CDR1 is LGHNA and CDR2 YSLEER. The CDR3 runs 14 residues. V dropped 5 bases and J dropped 4; count of bases not matched to a gene: 6. CDR3 in amino acids: CASSSTGVVETQYF. For the CDR3, the DNA is TGCGCCAGCAGCTCGACAGGGGTAGTAGAGACCCAGTACTTC.

This clonotype was picked up many times. This chain connects TRBV6-2 or TRBV6-3 to TRBJ2-2; D uncertain. V was trimmed by 6 bases and J by 6 bases, leaving 11 bases between them. The CDR3 spans 13 residues. Germline CDR1 and CDR2: MNHEY and SVGEGT. CDR3 loop: CASRTIFSGELFF. The CDR3 DNA reads TGTGCCAGCAGGACCATTTTTTCCGGGGAGCTGTTTTTT.

This clonotype was seen at least ten times. The chain combines TRBV7-8 with TRBJ1-5; weak D call: TRBD1 (5 bases). The V end lost 6 bases, the J end lost 2 bases, and 17 bases lay between the germline ends. CDR1 SGHVS and CDR2 FQNEAQ come from the germline V gene. The CDR3 totals 16 residues. CDR3 protein: CASSPQSGRRNQPQHF. CDR3 sequence (DNA): TGTGCCAGCAGTCCGCAGTCAGGGCGGCGCAATCAGCCCCAGCATTTT.